This TCR beta chain was sequenced in a study of blood T cell repertoires in COVID-19. Study-wide context: PBMCs, B-cell-depleted T cells, or T cells were the source of the cDNA or gDNA that made up the material.

CDR1 SGHVS and CDR2 FQNEAQ come from the germline V gene. Trimming removed 4 bases from V and 4 bases from J, with 16 bases in between. The CDR3 length is 15 residues. Generated by immunoSEQ multiplex PCR, the TCRdb table keeps only in-frame clones and is missing some. The sample includes 120,000 or so clones, around 80% of them seen just once. This clone has just a few counts. Enrolled during active infection, Seattle patients were then followed longitudinally. The TCR comes from a man aged 25 to 45 with COVID-19, enrolled during active disease. The chain employs TRBV7-8 and TRBJ2-5; a possible D gene is TRBD1 (6 bases). Sequencing was carried out using peripheral blood. The CDR3 nucleotides read TGTGCCAGCAGCTACGATCGACAGGCCCGAGAGACCCAGTACTTC. Translating it yields CASSYDRQARETQYF.